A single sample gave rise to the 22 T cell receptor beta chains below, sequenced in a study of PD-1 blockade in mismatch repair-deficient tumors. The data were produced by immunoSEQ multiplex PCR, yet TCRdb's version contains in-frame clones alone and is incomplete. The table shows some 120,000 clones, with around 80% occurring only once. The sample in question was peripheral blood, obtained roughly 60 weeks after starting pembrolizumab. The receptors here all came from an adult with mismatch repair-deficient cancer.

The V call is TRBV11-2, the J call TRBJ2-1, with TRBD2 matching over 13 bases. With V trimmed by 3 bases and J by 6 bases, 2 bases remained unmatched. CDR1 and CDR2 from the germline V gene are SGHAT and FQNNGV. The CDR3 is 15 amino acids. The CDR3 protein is CASSFGTSGTNEQFF. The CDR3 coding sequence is TGTGCCAGCAGCTTTGGGACTAGCGGGACCAATGAGCAGTTCTTC.

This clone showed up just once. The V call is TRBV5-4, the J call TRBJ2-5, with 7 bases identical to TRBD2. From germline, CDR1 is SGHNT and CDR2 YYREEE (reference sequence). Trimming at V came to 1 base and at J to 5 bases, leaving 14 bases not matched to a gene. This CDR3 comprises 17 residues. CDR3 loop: CASSLWGGAGVGETQYF. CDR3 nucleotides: TGTGCCAGCAGCTTGTGGGGTGGTGCGGGAGTTGGTGAGACCCAGTACTTC.

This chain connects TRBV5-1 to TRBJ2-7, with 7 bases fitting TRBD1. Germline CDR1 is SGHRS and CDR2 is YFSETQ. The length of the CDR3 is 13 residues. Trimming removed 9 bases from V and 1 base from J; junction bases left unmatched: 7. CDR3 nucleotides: TGCGCCACCCGGCCACAGGGGTCCTACGAGCAGTACTTC. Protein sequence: CATRPQGSYEQYF.

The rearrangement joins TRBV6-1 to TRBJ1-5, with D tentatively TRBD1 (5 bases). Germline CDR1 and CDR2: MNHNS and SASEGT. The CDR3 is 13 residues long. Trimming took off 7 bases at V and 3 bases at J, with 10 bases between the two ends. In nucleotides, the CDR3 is TGTGCCAGCACCAGACAGAACAATCAGCCCCAGCATTTT. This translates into CASTRQNNQPQHF.

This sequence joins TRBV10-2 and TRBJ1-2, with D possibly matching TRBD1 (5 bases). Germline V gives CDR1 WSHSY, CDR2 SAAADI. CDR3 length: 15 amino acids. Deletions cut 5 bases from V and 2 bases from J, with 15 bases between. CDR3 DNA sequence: TGCGCCAGCAGTCACCCCAGGACACCGAACTATGGCTACACCTTC. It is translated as CASSHPRTPNYGYTF.

CDR3 nucleotide sequence: TGTGCCAGCAGCCAAAATACAGGCAGGATACAAGAGACCCAGTACTTC. This encodes CASSQNTGRIQETQYF. The chain recombines TRBV7-8 with TRBJ2-5, with a tentative D call TRBD1 (5 bases). From germline, CDR1 is SGHVS and CDR2 FQNEAQ. V dropped 5 bases and J dropped 2 bases, with 18 bases sitting between them. The CDR3 is 16 residues long. The variable domain in full, with the rest retrieved from reference TRBV7-8 and TRBJ2-5, is GAGVSQSPRYKVAKRGQDVALRCDPISGHVSLFWYQQALGQGPEFLTYFQNEAQLDKSGLPSDRFFAERPEGSVSTLKIQRTQQEDSAVYLCASSQNTGRIQETQYFGPGTRLLVL.

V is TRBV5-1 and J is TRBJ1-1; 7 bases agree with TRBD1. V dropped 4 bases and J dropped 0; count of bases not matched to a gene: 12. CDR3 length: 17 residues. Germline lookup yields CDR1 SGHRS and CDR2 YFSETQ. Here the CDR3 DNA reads TGCGCCAGCAGCAATCCGGGACAGAGTTCTATGAACACTGAAGCTTTCTTT. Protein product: CASSNPGQSSMNTEAFF. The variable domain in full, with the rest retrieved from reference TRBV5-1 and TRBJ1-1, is KAGVTQTPRYLIKTRGQQVTLSCSPISGHRSVSWYQQTPGQGLQFLFEYFSETQRNKGNFPGRFSGRQFSNSRSEMNVSTLELGDSALYLCASSNPGQSSMNTEAFFGQGTRLTVV.

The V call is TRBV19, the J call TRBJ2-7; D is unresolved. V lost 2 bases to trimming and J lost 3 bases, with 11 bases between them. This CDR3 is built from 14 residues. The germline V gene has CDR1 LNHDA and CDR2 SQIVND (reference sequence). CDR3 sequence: CASSIRLDNYEQYF. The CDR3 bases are TGTGCCAGTAGTATAAGGCTAGATAACTACGAGCAGTACTTC.

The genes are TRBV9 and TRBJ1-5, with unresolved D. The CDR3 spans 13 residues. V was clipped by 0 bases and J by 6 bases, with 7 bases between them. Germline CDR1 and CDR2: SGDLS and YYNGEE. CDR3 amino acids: CASSVGESQPQHF. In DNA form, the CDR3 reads TGTGCCAGCAGCGTAGGTGAGAGTCAGCCCCAGCATTTT.

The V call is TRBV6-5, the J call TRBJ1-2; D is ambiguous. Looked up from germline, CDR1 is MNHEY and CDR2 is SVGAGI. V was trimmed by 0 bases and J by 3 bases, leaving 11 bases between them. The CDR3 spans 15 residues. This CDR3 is CASSYSGSSDYGYTF. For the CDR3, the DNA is TGTGCCAGCAGTTACTCAGGGTCGTCGGACTATGGCTACACCTTC.

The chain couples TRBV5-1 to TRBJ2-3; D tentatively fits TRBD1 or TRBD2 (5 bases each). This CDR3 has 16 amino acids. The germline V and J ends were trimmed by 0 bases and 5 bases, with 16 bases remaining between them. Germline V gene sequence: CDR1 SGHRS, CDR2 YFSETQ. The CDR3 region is CASSLGFGMGRDTQYF. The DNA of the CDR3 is TGCGCCAGCAGCTTGGGTTTCGGGATGGGACGAGATACGCAGTATTTT.

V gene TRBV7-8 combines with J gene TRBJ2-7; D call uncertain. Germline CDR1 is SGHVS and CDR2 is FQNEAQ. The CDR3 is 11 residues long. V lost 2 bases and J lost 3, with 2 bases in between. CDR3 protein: CASSLYYEQYF. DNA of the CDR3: TGTGCCAGCAGCTTATACTACGAGCAGTACTTC.

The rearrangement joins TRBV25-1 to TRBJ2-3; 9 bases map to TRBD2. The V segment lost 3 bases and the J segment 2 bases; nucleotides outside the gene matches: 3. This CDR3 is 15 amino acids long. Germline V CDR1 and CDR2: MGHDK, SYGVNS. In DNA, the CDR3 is TGTGCCAGCAGTGAGACTAGCGGACTCACAGATACGCAGTATTTT. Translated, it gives CASSETSGLTDTQYF.

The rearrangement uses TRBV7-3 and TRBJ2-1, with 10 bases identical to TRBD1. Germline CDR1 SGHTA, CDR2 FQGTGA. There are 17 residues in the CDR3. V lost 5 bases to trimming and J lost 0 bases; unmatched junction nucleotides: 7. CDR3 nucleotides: TGTGCCAGCAGCCTTTCGACAGGGGGCCGCTCCTACAATGAGCAGTTCTTC. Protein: CASSLSTGGRSYNEQFF. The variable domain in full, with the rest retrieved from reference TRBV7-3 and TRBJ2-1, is GAGVSQTPSNKVTEKGKYVELRCDPISGHTALYWYRQSLGQGPEFLIYFQGTGAADDSGLPNDRFFAVRPEGSVSTLKIQRTERGDSAVYLCASSLSTGGRSYNEQFFGPGTRLTVL.

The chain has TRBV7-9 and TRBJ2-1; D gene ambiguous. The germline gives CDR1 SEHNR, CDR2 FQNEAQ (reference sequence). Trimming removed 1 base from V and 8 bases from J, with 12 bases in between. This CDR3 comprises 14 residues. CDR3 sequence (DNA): TGTGCCAGCAGCTTAGAGGTGGCAGCCGATGAGCAGTTCTTC. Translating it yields CASSLEVAADEQFF.

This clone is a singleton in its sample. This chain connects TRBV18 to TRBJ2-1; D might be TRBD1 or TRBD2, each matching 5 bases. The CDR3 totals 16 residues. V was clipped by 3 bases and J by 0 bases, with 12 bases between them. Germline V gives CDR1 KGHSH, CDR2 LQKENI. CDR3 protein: CASSPGQRSSYNEQFF. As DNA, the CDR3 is TGTGCCAGCTCACCGGGGCAGCGGAGCTCCTACAATGAGCAGTTCTTC.

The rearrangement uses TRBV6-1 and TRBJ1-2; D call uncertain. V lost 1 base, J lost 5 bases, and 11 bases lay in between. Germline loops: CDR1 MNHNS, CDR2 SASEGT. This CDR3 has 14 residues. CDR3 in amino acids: CASSEGGKGYGYTF. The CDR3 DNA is TGTGCCAGCAGTGAAGGGGGAAAAGGGTATGGCTACACCTTC.

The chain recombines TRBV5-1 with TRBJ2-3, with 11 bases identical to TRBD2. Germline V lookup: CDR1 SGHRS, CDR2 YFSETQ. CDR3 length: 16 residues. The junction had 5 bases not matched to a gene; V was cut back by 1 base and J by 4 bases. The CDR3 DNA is TGCGCCAGCAGCTTGTATTTTAGCGGGAGGGCAGATACGCAGTATTTT. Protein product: CASSLYFSGRADTQYF.

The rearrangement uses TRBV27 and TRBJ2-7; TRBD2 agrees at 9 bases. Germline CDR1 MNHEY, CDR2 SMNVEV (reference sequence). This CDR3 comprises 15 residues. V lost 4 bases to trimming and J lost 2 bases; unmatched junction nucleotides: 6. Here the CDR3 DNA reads TGTGCCAGCAGTTCAAGTAGCGGGAGAGCCTACGAGCAGTACTTC. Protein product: CASSSSSGRAYEQYF.

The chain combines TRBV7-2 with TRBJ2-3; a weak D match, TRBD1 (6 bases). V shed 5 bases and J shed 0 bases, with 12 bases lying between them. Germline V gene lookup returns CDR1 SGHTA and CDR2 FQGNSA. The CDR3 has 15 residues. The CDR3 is CASSQIQGSTDTQYF. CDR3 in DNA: TGTGCCAGCAGCCAAATCCAGGGGAGCACAGATACGCAGTATTTT.

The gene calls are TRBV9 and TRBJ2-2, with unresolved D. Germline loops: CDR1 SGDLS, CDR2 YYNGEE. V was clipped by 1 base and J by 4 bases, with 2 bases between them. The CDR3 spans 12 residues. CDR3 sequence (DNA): TGTGCCAGCAGCGTAATCACCGGGGAGCTGTTTTTT. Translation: CASSVITGELFF.

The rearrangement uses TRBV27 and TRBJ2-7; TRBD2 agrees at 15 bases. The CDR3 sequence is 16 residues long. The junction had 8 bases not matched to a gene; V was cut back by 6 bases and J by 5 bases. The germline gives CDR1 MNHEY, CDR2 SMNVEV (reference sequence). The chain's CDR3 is CASSTDGLAGGNEQYF. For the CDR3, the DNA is TGTGCCAGCAGCACTGATGGACTAGCGGGAGGGAACGAGCAGTACTTC.